The 21 T cell receptor beta chains in this list originate from one sample, sequenced in a study of cytomegalovirus exposure and HLA in healthy donors. The method was immunoSEQ multiplex PCR; TCRdb's version includes in-frame clones alone and lacks a portion of them. The top ten hold more than 0.9% of the sample, which has some 110,000 clones, around 94% seen once. The sample comprised PBMCs. The origin of the receptors is a woman under 30 in good health and CMV-seronegative.

The CDR3 reads CASRGQDTEAFF. The CDR3 region has the DNA TGTGCCAGCAGGGGACAGGACACTGAAGCTTTCTTT. This chain uses TRBV2 with TRBJ1-1; 8 positions match TRBD1. Trimming cost V 6 bases and J 3 bases; bases outside gene matches: 0. Germline CDR1 SNHLY, CDR2 FYNNEI. There are 12 residues in the CDR3.

The chain uses TRBV5-6 and TRBJ1-2; D gene ambiguous. Germline CDR1 is SGHDT and CDR2 is YYEEEE. V was trimmed by 2 bases and J by 4 bases, leaving 12 bases between them. The CDR3 is 14 residues long. The CDR3 coding sequence is TGTGCCAGCAGCTTCAGTTCAGGAATCTATGGCTACACCTTC. Amino acids: CASSFSSGIYGYTF. Based on the CDR3 plus reference TRBV5-6 and TRBJ1-2, the full variable domain is DAGVTQSPTHLIKTRGQQVTLRCSPKSGHDTVSWYQQALGQGPQFIFQYYEEEERQRGNFPDRFSGHQFPNYSSELNVNALLLGDSALYLCASSFSSGIYGYTFGSGTRLTVV.

This sequence joins TRBV7-2 and TRBJ1-5; D not certain. V was clipped by 1 base and J by 0 bases, with 7 bases between them. The CDR3 runs to 15 residues. From germline, CDR1 is SGHTA and CDR2 FQGNSA. CDR3 sequence reads: CASSLESSSNQPQHF. The CDR3 nucleotides are TGTGCCAGCAGCTTAGAGTCCAGTAGCAATCAGCCCCAGCATTTT.

The rearrangement uses TRBV6-5 and TRBJ2-1; D remains ambiguous. This CDR3 is 14 amino acids long. Germline assignment: CDR1 MNHEY and CDR2 SVGAGI. Trimming shortened V by 0 bases and J by 10 bases, and 13 bases separated the two germline ends. CDR3 DNA sequence: TGTGCCAGCAGTTACTCGAAATACTTCAACGAGCAGTTCTTC. Its protein product is CASSYSKYFNEQFF.

The rearrangement links TRBV7-2 to TRBJ1-1, with 9 positions matching TRBD1. Germline-derived CDR1 and CDR2 are SGHTA and FQGNSA. The CDR3 length is 14 residues. V was clipped by 4 bases and J by 4 bases; unmatched bases: 4. Written as DNA, the CDR3 is TGTGCCAGCAGCTGGGACAGGGAGAGCACTGAAGCTTTCTTT. Translating it yields CASSWDRESTEAFF.

V is TRBV11-3 and J is TRBJ2-3, with D possibly being TRBD1 (6 bases). In germline, CDR1 is SGHNT, CDR2 YENEEA. The CDR3 extends over 16 amino acids. V dropped 3 bases and J dropped 3 bases, with 16 bases sitting between them. DNA of the CDR3: TGTGCCAGCAGCTTTCCCCTCGCAGGGGAGACAGATACGCAGTATTTT. This sequence encodes CASSFPLAGETDTQYF.

This chain connects TRBV28 to TRBJ2-3; no definite D call. The V end lost 7 bases, the J end lost 6 bases, and 11 bases lay between the germline ends. CDR1 and CDR2 from the germline V gene are MDHEN and SYDVKM. The CDR3 contains 12 residues. Here the CDR3 reads CASNDSRDTQYF. CDR3 bases: TGTGCCAGCAACGACTCCCGGGATACGCAGTATTTT. The full variable domain, rest sourced from reference TRBV28 and TRBJ2-3, is DVKVTQSSRYLVKRTGEKVFLECVQDMDHENMFWYRQDPGLGLRLIYFSYDVKMKEKGDIPEGYSVSREKKERFSLILESASTNQTSMYLCASNDSRDTQYFGPGTRLTVL.

The chain links TRBV30 to TRBJ1-1; a weak D match, TRBD1 (5 bases). V was cut by 3 bases and J by 4 bases, with 15 bases left in between. There are 14 residues in the CDR3. Germline loops: CDR1 GTSNPN, CDR2 SVGIG (reference sequence). In DNA, the CDR3 is TGTGCCTGGAGCCAAAACCAGGGCCTCACTGAAGCTTTCTTT. This encodes CAWSQNQGLTEAFF.

The rearrangement links TRBV4-1 to TRBJ2-6; 14 positions match TRBD2. CDR1 is MGHRA and CDR2 is YSYEKL in the germline V gene. V dropped 4 bases and J dropped 1; count of bases not matched to a gene: 3. This CDR3 has 18 amino acids. The CDR3 loop reads CASSPGTSGSSGANVLTF. CDR3 DNA sequence: TGCGCCAGCAGCCCCGGGACTAGCGGGAGTTCTGGGGCCAACGTCCTGACTTTC.

The J gene is TRBJ2-3, the V gene TRBV7-8, with TRBD1 as a possible D gene (6 bases). This CDR3 contains 15 residues. V dropped 2 bases and J dropped 0 bases, with 9 bases sitting between them. Per the germline V gene, CDR1 is SGHVS and CDR2 is FQNEAQ. In DNA, the CDR3 is TGTGCCAGCAGCTTAATGCAGGGGAGCACAGATACGCAGTATTTT. Translated, it gives CASSLMQGSTDTQYF.

V usage is TRBV4-2 and J usage is TRBJ2-3; TRBD2 agrees at 9 bases. The germline gives CDR1 LGHNA, CDR2 YNFKEQ. The CDR3 has 15 amino acids. V trimming: 1 base; J trimming: 2 bases; junction bases outside the gene matches: 1. Here the CDR3 reads CASSQASGATDTQYF. The DNA of the CDR3 is TGTGCCAGCAGCCAAGCTAGCGGGGCCACAGATACGCAGTATTTT.

The CDR3 loop reads CAWSVFPDKTRGYTF. DNA of the CDR3: TGTGCCTGGAGTGTGTTTCCGGACAAGACGCGAGGCTACACCTTC. The chain recombines TRBV30 with TRBJ1-2; D possibly corresponds to TRBD1 (5 bases). Germline loops: CDR1 GTSNPN, CDR2 SVGIG (reference sequence). The CDR3 totals 15 residues. With 0 bases removed from V and 8 bases from J, the gap between germline ends came to 19 bases.

This sequence joins TRBV7-8 and TRBJ2-3; TRBD2 matches 7 bases. Germline-derived CDR1 and CDR2 are SGHVS and FQNEAQ. Trimming cost V 7 bases and J 3 bases; bases outside gene matches: 10. The CDR3 has 15 residues. CDR3 DNA sequence: TGTGCCAGCAATCTACGCGGGGGTCCGACAGATACGCAGTATTTT. Its protein product is CASNLRGGPTDTQYF.

The genes are TRBV28 and TRBJ2-3, with D possibly TRBD1 on 5 matching bases. The CDR3 extends over 14 amino acids. V was clipped by 10 bases and J by 11 bases, with 25 bases between them. The germline CDR1 and CDR2 sequences are MDHEN and SYDVKM. CDR3 sequence (DNA): TGTGCCACCGTGGATAGCCTCAGGGTCAAGGGGCAGTATTTT. Its protein is CATVDSLRVKGQYF.

This sequence joins TRBV15 and TRBJ2-7; TRBD2 is a possible D gene (5 bases). In germline, CDR1 is LNHNV, CDR2 YYDKDF (reference sequence). This CDR3 contains 12 residues. The V gene lost 5 bases and the J gene lost 3 bases, with 8 bases spanning the gap. CDR3: CATSARDYEQYF. DNA for the CDR3: TGTGCCACCAGCGCCCGGGACTACGAGCAGTACTTC.

This chain uses TRBV30 with TRBJ2-2, with D maybe TRBD2 (5 bases). Germline CDR1 and CDR2: GTSNPN and SVGIG (reference sequence). The CDR3 consists of 14 residues. The ends were cut back, 5 bases at V and 0 bases at J, with 10 bases in the middle. The CDR3 DNA reads as TGTGCCTGGCAAGTGGGAGCGAACACCGGGGAGCTGTTTTTT. As protein: CAWQVGANTGELFF.

This chain connects TRBV5-1 to TRBJ1-4; D gene ambiguous. Germline CDR1 and CDR2: SGHRS and YFSETQ. Trimming took 0 bases from V and 2 from J, leaving 5 bases between them. The CDR3 loop spans 14 amino acids. CDR3 loop: CASSLADTNEKLFF. CDR3 DNA sequence: TGCGCCAGCAGCTTGGCAGATACTAATGAAAAACTGTTTTTT.

The chain joins TRBV5-1 to TRBJ2-7; TRBD2 agrees at 7 bases. After removal of 1 base from V and 5 bases from J, the junction contained 15 bases not matched to a gene. This CDR3 contains 17 residues. Germline lookup yields CDR1 SGHRS and CDR2 YFSETQ. CDR3 region: CASSLPNSGQWEDEQYF. The CDR3 nucleotides are TGCGCCAGCAGCTTGCCCAATAGCGGGCAATGGGAGGACGAGCAGTACTTC. Full variable domain (rest looked up from reference TRBV5-1 and TRBJ2-7): KAGVTQTPRYLIKTRGQQVTLSCSPISGHRSVSWYQQTPGQGLQFLFEYFSETQRNKGNFPGRFSGRQFSNSRSEMNVSTLELGDSALYLCASSLPNSGQWEDEQYFGPGTRLTVT.

This clone was detected once. The chain couples TRBV7-2 to TRBJ2-1; 13 bases match TRBD2. Germline V gene sequence: CDR1 SGHTA, CDR2 FQGNSA. The V and J ends lost 5 bases and 7 bases, in that order; junction bases with no gene match: 5. The CDR3 sequence is 15 residues long. The CDR3 sequence is CASSRTSGGHNEQFF. CDR3 in DNA: TGTGCCAGCAGCCGGACTAGCGGGGGCCATAATGAGCAGTTCTTC.

The chain joins TRBV5-1 to TRBJ2-3; the D gene is possibly TRBD1 (6 bases). The CDR3 is made up of 14 amino acids. Germline V gives CDR1 SGHRS, CDR2 YFSETQ. V lost 1 base and J lost 3, with 9 bases in between. The CDR3 reads CASSLKGETDTQYF. The CDR3 nucleotides are TGCGCCAGCAGCTTGAAGGGGGAAACAGATACGCAGTATTTT.

The chain joins TRBV2 to TRBJ2-4, with 8 bases lining up with TRBD1. Unmatched junction bases numbered 9, after V lost 4 bases and J lost 10 bases. The CDR3 is 14 residues long. CDR1 is SNHLY, CDR2 FYNNEI, per germline. CDR3 in amino acids: CASSVMDRVGIQYF. DNA for the CDR3: TGTGCCAGCAGTGTCATGGACAGGGTTGGAATTCAGTACTTC.